A selection of T cell receptor beta chains follows, all from one sample in a study of control samples from healthy donors and cancer patients. Assay used: immunoSEQ multiplex PCR; TCRdb lists only in-frame clones, some missing. Among about 130,000 clones listed, approximately 92% were seen once. Sample: blood. All receptors come from a woman aged 50 to 65 in good health. Each CDR3 is given with its conserved first and last residue. D genes are given only for firm matches. Rows may omit the clone size; those that give it use once, few, many or a size class.

j_call | clone_size | d_call | v_call | cdr3_nt | cdr3_aa
TRBJ2-1 | - | - | TRBV2 | TGTGCCAGCGGGTCGGTCAATGAGCAGTTCTTC | CASGSVNEQFF
TRBJ1-1 | - | TRBD1 | TRBV6-4 | TGTGCCAGCAGTGAGCAGGGGGCGACTGAAGCTTTCTTT | CASSEQGATEAFF
TRBJ2-7 | - | - | TRBV6-1 | TGTGCCAGCAGTGAATTTTCCGGCTCCCCGGGGTACTTC | CASSEFSGSPGYF
TRBJ1-1 | - | - | TRBV2 | TGTGCCAGCAGTGAAGCGGGGGGCGGGGTCGCTTTCTTT | CASSEAGGGVAFF
TRBJ2-1 | - | - | TRBV5-1 | TGCGCCAGCAGCGACAGACAGGTGGGTGAGCAGTTCTTC | CASSDRQVGEQFF
TRBJ2-2 | - | - | TRBV7-8 | TGTGCCAGCAGCCCGAAGGGTCCGGGGCCCGGGGAGCTGTTTTTT | CASSPKGPGPGELFF
TRBJ1-1 | - | - | TRBV29-1 | TGCAGCGCCGTAAGGGGGGCGAGGACTGAAGCTTTCTTT | CSAVRGARTEAFF
TRBJ2-1 | - | - | TRBV9 | TGTGCCAGCAGCGTCCTACTGGCCAACTCCTACAATGAGCAGTTCTTC | CASSVLLANSYNEQFF
TRBJ1-2 | - | - | TRBV7-8 | TGTGCCAGCAGCTTAGGACAATCATGGGGCTACACCTTC | CASSLGQSWGYTF
TRBJ1-1 | - | - | TRBV21-1 | TGTGCCAGCTGTCTCGGGGGAAAGAACACTGAAGCTTTCTTT | CASCLGGKNTEAFF
TRBJ1-1 | - | - | TRBV5-1 | TGCGCCAGCAGCCCGGGACGGATGAACACTGAAGCTTTCTTT | CASSPGRMNTEAFF
TRBJ2-5 | - | TRBD2 | TRBV5-1 | TGCGCCAGCAGCTTCGGGACTAGCGGGAGTCGTAAGACCCAGTACTTC | CASSFGTSGSRKTQYF
TRBJ2-2 | - | TRBD2 | TRBV19 | TGTGCCAGTAGTCCGTCTAGCGGGAGAGTAAAGACCGGGGAGCTGTTTTTT | CASSPSSGRVKTGELFF
TRBJ2-7 | - | - | TRBV19 | TGTGCCAGTAGTATTAACTTGCTCTACGAGCAGTACTTC | CASSINLLYEQYF
TRBJ2-1 | once | - | TRBV7-2 | TGTGCCAGCAGCTTAAGGGCGAGCTCCTACAATGAGCAGTTCTTC | CASSLRASSYNEQFF
TRBJ1-1 | - | - | TRBV10-1 | TGCGCCAGCAGTGAGTCTCACTCCGGAGCCGTATTT | CASSESHSGAVF
TRBJ2-1 | once | - | TRBV19 | TGTGCCAGTAGTATAGGGAGCTCCTACAATGAGCAGTTCTTC | CASSIGSSYNEQFF
TRBJ2-7 | - | TRBD2 | TRBV6-6 | TGTGCCAGCAGCCCTAGTCCCGGGAGGACCGCCTACGAGCAGTACTTC | CASSPSPGRTAYEQYF
TRBJ2-3 | - | TRBD1 | TRBV30 | TGTGCCTGGAGTGTGGGCCAGGGGGTTGGAGATACGCAGTATTTT | CAWSVGQGVGDTQYF
TRBJ2-7 | - | - | TRBV28 | TGTGCCAGCAGTTTGGAAGCGGGCCTTAGTTTAATCTACGAGCAGTACTTC | CASSLEAGLSLIYEQYF
TRBJ1-2 | once | - | TRBV6-5 | TGTGCCAGCACCGAATGGATCGGATATGGCTACACCTTC | CASTEWIGYGYTF
TRBJ2-3 | - | - | TRBV20-1 | TGCAGTGCTAGTTTTAGTATCAGCACAGATACGCAGTATTTT | CSASFSISTDTQYF
TRBJ2-2 | - | - | TRBV27 | TGTGCCAGCAGCCGCTCGGCAGGGGCGAACACCGGGGAGCTGTTTTTT | CASSRSAGANTGELFF
TRBJ2-3 | - | - | TRBV20-1 | TGCAGTGCTAGTAGCGGAACTGTCACAGATACGCAGTATTTT | CSASSGTVTDTQYF
TRBJ1-1 | - | - | TRBV19 | TGTGCCAGTAGTATACCTGGGGAAACTGAAGCTTTCTTT | CASSIPGETEAFF
TRBJ1-2 | - | TRBD1 | TRBV5-1 | TGCGCCAGCAGGAGGGACAGGGGAAATGGCTACACCTTC | CASRRDRGNGYTF
TRBJ1-2 | - | - | TRBV24-1 | TGTGCCACCAGTCGGGTGGTCGGCTACACCTTC | CATSRVVGYTF
TRBJ1-5 | - | - | TRBV21-1 | TGTGCCAGCAGCAAAGGCTGGGCGGCTTTTTTGCCCCAGCATTTT | CASSKGWAAFLPQHF
TRBJ2-3 | - | - | TRBV6-5 | TGTGCCAGCAGGGGGCGGCGGGAGGACAGGGATACGCAGTATTTT | CASRGRREDRDTQYF
TRBJ2-2 | - | TRBD2 | TRBV3-1/TRBV3-2 | TGTGCCAGCAGCCAAGAGAGGACTAGCTACACCGGGGAGCTGTTTTTT | CASSQERTSYTGELFF
TRBJ2-2 | - | TRBD2 | TRBV4-1 | TGCGCCAGCAGTTTTTGGGGGGGCACCGGGGAGCTGTTTTTT | CASSFWGGTGELFF
TRBJ2-5 | - | TRBD2 | TRBV7-2 | TGTGCCAGCAGCTTATTAGGACTAGCTGCAGAGACCCAGTACTTC | CASSLLGLAAETQYF
TRBJ2-1 | - | - | TRBV19 | TGTGCCAGTAGTGAGGTAAATGAGCAGTTCTTC | CASSEVNEQFF
TRBJ1-4 | - | TRBD1 | TRBV12-3/TRBV12-4 | TGTGCCAGCAGTCAGACAGGGCTTGAAAAACTGTTTTTT | CASSQTGLEKLFF
TRBJ1-1 | once | - | TRBV24-1 | TGTGCCACCAGTGACCCCGGATGGGGGACTGAAGCTTTCTTT | CATSDPGWGTEAFF
TRBJ2-3 | - | - | TRBV10-3 | TGTGCCATCACCCGAGAAGCGAGTAGCACAGATACGCAGTATTTT | CAITREASSTDTQYF
TRBJ1-2 | - | - | TRBV30 | TGTGCCTGGAGTGTACGCAGCAACTATGGCTACACCTTC | CAWSVRSNYGYTF
TRBJ2-5 | - | - | TRBV21-1 | TGTGCCAGCAGCCCCGATAGGACATTAGGGGAGACCCAGTACTTC | CASSPDRTLGETQYF
TRBJ1-2 | - | - | TRBV5-1 | TGCGCCAGCAGCTTGGGGGGGGCTGATGGCTACACCTTC | CASSLGGADGYTF
TRBJ1-5 | - | - | TRBV19 | TGTGCCAGTAGTATAGCCCTCCATAGCAATCAGCCCCAGCATTTT | CASSIALHSNQPQHF
TRBJ2-3 | - | - | TRBV7-7 | TGTGCTAGCAGCTTGATGGGGAATACAGATACGCAGTATTTT | CASSLMGNTDTQYF